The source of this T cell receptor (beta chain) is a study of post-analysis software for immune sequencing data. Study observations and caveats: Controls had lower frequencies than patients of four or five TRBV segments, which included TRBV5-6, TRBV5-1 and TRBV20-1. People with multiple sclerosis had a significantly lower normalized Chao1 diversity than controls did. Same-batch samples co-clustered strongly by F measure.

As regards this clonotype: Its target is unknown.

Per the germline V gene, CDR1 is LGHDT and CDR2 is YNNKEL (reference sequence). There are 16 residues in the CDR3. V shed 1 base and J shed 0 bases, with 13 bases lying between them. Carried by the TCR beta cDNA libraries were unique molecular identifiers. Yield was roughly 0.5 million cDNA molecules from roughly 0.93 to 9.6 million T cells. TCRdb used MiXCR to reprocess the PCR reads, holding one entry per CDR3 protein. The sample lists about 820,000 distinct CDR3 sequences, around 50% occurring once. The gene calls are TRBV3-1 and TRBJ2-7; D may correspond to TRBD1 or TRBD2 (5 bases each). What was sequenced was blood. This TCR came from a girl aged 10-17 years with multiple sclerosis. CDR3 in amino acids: CASSQGPRGPSYEQYF. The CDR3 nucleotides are TGTGCCAGCAGCCAAGGACCCCGGGGCCCCTCCTACGAGCAGTACTTC.